Presented here are 5 T cell receptor beta chains from one specimen sequenced in a study of T cells in pancreatic ductal adenocarcinoma. Surgery without prior neoadjuvant therapy was the treatment of the selected pancreatic ductal adenocarcinoma patients. The table came from immunoSEQ multiplex PCR; TCRdb's copy has only in-frame clones and leaves some out. The sample has over 100,000 clones, around 96% seen once; the top ten hold roughly 3%. Sequencing was performed on PBMCs. The receptors were sampled from a human donor with pancreatic ductal adenocarcinoma.

This chain uses TRBV18 with TRBJ2-3; TRBD2 agrees at 13 bases. V dropped 2 bases and J dropped 7; count of bases not matched to a gene: 12. CDR3 length: 18 residues. The germline V gene encodes CDR1 KGHSH and CDR2 LQKENI. The CDR3 sequence is CASSPGTGLAGAVNTQYF. The CDR3 DNA follows: TGTGCCAGCTCACCAGGAACCGGACTAGCGGGAGCGGTGAATACGCAGTATTTT. The complete variable domain, with remaining parts taken from reference TRBV18 and TRBJ2-3, reads NAGVMQNPRHLVRRRGQEARLRCSPMKGHSHVYWYRQLPEEGLKFMVYLQKENIIDESGMPKERFSAEFPKEGPSILRIQQVVRGDSAAYFCASSPGTGLAGAVNTQYFGPGTRLTVL.

There are a few counts of this clone. The chain has TRBV6-6 and TRBJ1-4; TRBD1 agrees at 8 bases. The CDR3 consists of 16 residues. The germline CDR1 and CDR2 sequences are MNHNY and SVGAGI (reference sequence). V shed 3 bases and J 5 bases; nucleotides not matched to a gene: 8. CDR3 residues: CASSYGQGAQNEKLFF. CDR3 coding DNA: TGTGCCAGCAGTTATGGCCAGGGGGCCCAAAATGAAAAACTGTTTTTT.

This clone was picked up one time. The CDR3 region is CASSSRTASGTDTQYF. CDR3 coding DNA: TGTGCCAGCAGCTCCCGGACGGCTAGCGGCACAGATACGCAGTATTTT. The chain has TRBV11-1 and TRBJ2-3; possibly TRBD2 for D (6 bases). The CDR3 contains 16 residues. Looked up from germline, CDR1 is SGHAT and CDR2 is FQDESV (reference sequence). Trimming pared 4 bases from V and 1 base from J, leaving 15 bases between.

V usage is TRBV7-3 and J usage is TRBJ2-3; 8 bases are shared with TRBD1. V lost 5 bases and J lost 0; bases outside the gene matches: 7. Germline values: CDR1 SGHTA, CDR2 FQGTGA. The CDR3 extends over 16 amino acids. The DNA for the CDR3 is TGTGCCAGCAGCCGCTCCCGACAGGGGAGCACAGATACGCAGTATTTT. Translated, it gives CASSRSRQGSTDTQYF.

This sequence joins TRBV28 and TRBJ2-7; D is uncertain. Per germline, CDR1 MDHEN and CDR2 SYDVKM. V was shortened by 5 bases and J by 4 bases, with 6 bases between the two germline ends. This CDR3 is 11 amino acids long. CDR3 protein: CASSLLYEQYF. CDR3 coding DNA: TGTGCCAGCAGTCTCCTTTACGAGCAGTACTTC.